This is a list of T cell receptor beta chains from one sample in a study of blood T cells in healthy people across ages. In TCRdb, the 5' RACE reads were re-called with MiXCR into one record per CDR3 protein. Of over a million distinct CDR3 sequences listed, 55% to 75% were seen once; the top ten hold 6.7%. The material sequenced was blood. The origin of the receptors is a man between 18 and 29 years old in good health. Each CDR3 is given with its conserved first and last residue.

CDR3	V	J
CASSLVGQGGNTDTQYF	TRBV7-2	TRBJ2-3
CATSRDRRALSALNTEAFF	TRBV15	TRBJ1-1
CASSPKGEYNEQFF	TRBV6-2/TRBV6-3	TRBJ2-1
CASGSPGLARDEQFF	TRBV12-5	TRBJ2-1
CASSRSGTGQSYGYTF	TRBV4-3	TRBJ1-2
CASNPAGGLLNEQFF	TRBV5-1	TRBJ2-1
CSGDVTGELFF	TRBV29-1	TRBJ2-2
CASSQETNLEETQYF	TRBV4-3	TRBJ2-5
CANSQDRASSHNEQFF	TRBV4-3	TRBJ2-1
CASTQGRKNIQYF	TRBV6-5	TRBJ2-4
CASSLRTFSYEQYF	TRBV19	.
CASRPPRQATYEQYF	TRBV28	.
CASSQGLASSTDTQYF	TRBV16	TRBJ2-3
CASSVLAGGPADTQYF	TRBV9	TRBJ2-3
CSASWGSSYEQYF	TRBV20-1	.
CASSYAYPGAGGTEAFF	TRBV6-5	TRBJ1-1
CASSYSTSGRAYEQYF	TRBV6-5	TRBJ2-7